This entry is about one T cell receptor (beta chain). Sequencing used immunoSEQ multiplex PCR; TCRdb keeps in-frame clones, though not all of them. Among under 65,000 clones, roughly 94% were seen once, and the ten largest hold just over 2.5%. The data were taken from a study of T cell changes during pregnancy in multiple sclerosis. The germline CDR1 and CDR2 sequences are SEHNR and FQNEAQ (reference sequence). V lost 1 base to trimming and J lost 6 bases, with 4 bases between them. The CDR3 spans 12 residues. This receptor was obtained from a female donor with multiple sclerosis, enrolled in a pregnancy study. The material sequenced was CD8+ T cells from peripheral blood mononuclear cells, taken after pregnancy. The rearrangement links TRBV7-9 to TRBJ2-1; D is unresolved. CDR3 DNA: TGTGCCAGCAGCTTAGATCGCAATGAGCAGTTCTTC. This codes for CASSLDRNEQFF.